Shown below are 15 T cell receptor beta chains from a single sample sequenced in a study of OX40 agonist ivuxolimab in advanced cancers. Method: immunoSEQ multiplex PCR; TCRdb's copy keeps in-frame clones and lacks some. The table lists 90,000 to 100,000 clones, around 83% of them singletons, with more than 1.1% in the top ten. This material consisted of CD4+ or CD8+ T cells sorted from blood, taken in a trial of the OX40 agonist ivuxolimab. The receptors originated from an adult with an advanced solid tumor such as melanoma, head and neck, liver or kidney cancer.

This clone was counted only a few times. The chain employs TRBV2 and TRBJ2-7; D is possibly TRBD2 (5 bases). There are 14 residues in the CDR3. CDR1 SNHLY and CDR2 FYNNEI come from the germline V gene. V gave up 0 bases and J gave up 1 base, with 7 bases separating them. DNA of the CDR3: TGTGCCAGCAGTGAAGCGGAGGTATCCTACGAGCAGTACTTC. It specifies CASSEAEVSYEQYF. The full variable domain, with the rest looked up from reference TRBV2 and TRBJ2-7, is EPEVTQTPSHQVTQMGQEVILRCVPISNHLYFYWYRQILGQKVEFLVSFYNNEISEKSEIFDDQFSVERPDGSNFTLKIRSTKLEDSAMYFCASSEAEVSYEQYFGPGTRLTVT.

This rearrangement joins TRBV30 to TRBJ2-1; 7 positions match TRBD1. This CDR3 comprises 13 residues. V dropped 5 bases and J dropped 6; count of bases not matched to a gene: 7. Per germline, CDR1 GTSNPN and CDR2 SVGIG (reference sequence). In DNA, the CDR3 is TGTGCCTGGGGCCGGGACAGTTCCAATGAGCAGTTCTTC. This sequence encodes CAWGRDSSNEQFF.

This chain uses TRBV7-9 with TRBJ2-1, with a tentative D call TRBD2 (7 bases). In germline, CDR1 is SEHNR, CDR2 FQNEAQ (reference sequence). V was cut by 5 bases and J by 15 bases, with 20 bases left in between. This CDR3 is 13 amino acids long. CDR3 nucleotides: TGTGCCAGCAGCCCCAATGAGGGGGGGCGCAGGTTCTTC. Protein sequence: CASSPNEGGRRFF.

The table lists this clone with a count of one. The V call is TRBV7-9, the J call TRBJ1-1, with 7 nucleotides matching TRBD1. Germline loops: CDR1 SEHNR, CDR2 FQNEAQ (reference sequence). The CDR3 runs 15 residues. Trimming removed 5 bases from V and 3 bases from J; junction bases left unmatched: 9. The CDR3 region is CASSPTGLSDTEAFF. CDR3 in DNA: TGTGCCAGCAGCCCGACAGGGCTTAGCGACACTGAAGCTTTCTTT.

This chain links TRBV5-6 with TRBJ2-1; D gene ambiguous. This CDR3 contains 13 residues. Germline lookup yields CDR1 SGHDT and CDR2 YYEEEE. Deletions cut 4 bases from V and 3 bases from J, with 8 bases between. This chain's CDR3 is CASSVAVYNEQFF. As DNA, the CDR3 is TGTGCCAGCAGCGTGGCAGTCTACAATGAGCAGTTCTTC.

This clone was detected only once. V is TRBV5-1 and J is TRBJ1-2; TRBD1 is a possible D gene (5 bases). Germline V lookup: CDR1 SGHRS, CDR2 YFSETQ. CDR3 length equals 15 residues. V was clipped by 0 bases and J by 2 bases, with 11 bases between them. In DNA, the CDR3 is TGCGCCAGCAGCTTGGATCCGGGGGGAAACTATGGCTACACCTTC. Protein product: CASSLDPGGNYGYTF.

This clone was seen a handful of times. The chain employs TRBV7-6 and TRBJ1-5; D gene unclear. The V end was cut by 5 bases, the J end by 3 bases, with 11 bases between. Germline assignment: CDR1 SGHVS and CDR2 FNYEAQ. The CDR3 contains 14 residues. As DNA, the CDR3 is TGTGCCAGCAGCCCCGGAGAGTACAATCAGCCCCAGCATTTT. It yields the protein CASSPGEYNQPQHF.

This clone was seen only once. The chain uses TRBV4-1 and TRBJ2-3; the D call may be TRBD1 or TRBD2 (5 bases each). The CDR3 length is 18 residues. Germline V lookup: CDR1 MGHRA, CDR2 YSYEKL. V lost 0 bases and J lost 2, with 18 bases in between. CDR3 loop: CASSQEALGAPSTDTQYF. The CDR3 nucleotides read TGCGCCAGCAGCCAAGAAGCACTAGGGGCCCCCTCCACAGATACGCAGTATTTT.

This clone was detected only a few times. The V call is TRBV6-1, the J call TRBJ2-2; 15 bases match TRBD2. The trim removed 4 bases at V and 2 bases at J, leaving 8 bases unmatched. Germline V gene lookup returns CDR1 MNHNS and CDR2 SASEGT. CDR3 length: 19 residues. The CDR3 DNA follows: TGTGCCAGCAGTGTCCTGGGACTAGCGGGGGGCGGAAACACCGGGGAGCTGTTTTTT. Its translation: CASSVLGLAGGGNTGELFF.

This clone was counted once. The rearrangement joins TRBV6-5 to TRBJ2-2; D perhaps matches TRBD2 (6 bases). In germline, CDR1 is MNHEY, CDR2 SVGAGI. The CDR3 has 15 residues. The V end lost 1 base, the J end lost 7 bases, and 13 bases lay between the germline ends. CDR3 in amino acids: CASSYYAGGIGELFF. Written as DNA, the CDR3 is TGTGCCAGCAGTTACTACGCCGGAGGGATCGGGGAGCTGTTTTTT.

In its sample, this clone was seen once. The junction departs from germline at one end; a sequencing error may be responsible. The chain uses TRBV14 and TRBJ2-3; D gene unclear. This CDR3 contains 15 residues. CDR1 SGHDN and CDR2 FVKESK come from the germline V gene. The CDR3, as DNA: TGTGCCAGCAGCCCCCGGTGGGATGGCACGGATACGCAGTATTTT. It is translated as CASSPRWDGTDTQYF.

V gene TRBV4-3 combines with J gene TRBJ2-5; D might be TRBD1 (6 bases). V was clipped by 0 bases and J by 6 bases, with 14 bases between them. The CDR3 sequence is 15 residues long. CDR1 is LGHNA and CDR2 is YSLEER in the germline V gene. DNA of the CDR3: TGCGCCAGCAGCCAAGATGGGGACAAGTTAAAGACCCAGTACTTC. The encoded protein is CASSQDGDKLKTQYF.

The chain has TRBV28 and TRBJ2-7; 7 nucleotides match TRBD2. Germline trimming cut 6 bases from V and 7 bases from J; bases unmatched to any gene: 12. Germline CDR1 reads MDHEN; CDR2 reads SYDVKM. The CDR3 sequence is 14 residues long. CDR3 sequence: CASSPPGLGSEQYF. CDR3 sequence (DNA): TGTGCCAGCAGCCCCCCCGGACTAGGCTCTGAGCAGTACTTC. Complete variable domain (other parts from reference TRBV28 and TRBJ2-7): DVKVTQSSRYLVKRTGEKVFLECVQDMDHENMFWYRQDPGLGLRLIYFSYDVKMKEKGDIPEGYSVSREKKERFSLILESASTNQTSMYLCASSPPGLGSEQYFGPGTRLTVT.

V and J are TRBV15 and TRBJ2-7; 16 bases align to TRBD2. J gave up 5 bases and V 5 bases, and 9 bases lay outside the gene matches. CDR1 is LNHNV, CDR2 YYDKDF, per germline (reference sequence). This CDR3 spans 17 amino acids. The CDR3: CATSSGTSGRALNEQYF. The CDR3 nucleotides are TGTGCCACCAGCTCCGGGACTAGCGGGAGGGCTCTGAACGAGCAGTACTTC.

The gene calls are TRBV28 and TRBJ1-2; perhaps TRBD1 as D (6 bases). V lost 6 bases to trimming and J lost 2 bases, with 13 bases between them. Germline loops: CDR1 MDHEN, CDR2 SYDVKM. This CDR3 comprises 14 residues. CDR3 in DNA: TGTGCCAGCAGCCAAGGGACACCCAACTATGGCTACACCTTC. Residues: CASSQGTPNYGYTF.